A single sample gave rise to the 22 T cell receptor beta chains below, sequenced in a study of OX40 agonist ivuxolimab in advanced cancers. TCRdb's copy holds only in-frame clones and misses some; the assay was immunoSEQ multiplex PCR. Among tens of thousands of clones listed, around 93% were seen once. This sample comprised CD4+ or CD8+ T cells sorted from blood, obtained in a trial of the OX40 agonist ivuxolimab. Receptors originate from an adult with an advanced solid tumor such as melanoma, head and neck, liver or kidney cancer.

The chain uses TRBV28 and TRBJ2-1; 9 bases are shared with TRBD2. Germline loops: CDR1 MDHEN, CDR2 SYDVKM. The junction had 7 bases not matched to a gene; V was cut back by 6 bases and J by 4 bases. This CDR3 spans 15 amino acids. CDR3 sequence: CASSLTSGSYNEQFF. For the CDR3, the DNA is TGTGCCAGCAGCCTCACTAGCGGGTCTTACAATGAGCAGTTCTTC.

The gene calls are TRBV4-2 and TRBJ2-7, with D possibly TRBD1 on 6 matching bases. The V gene's germline CDR1 is LGHNA and CDR2 YNFKEQ. V was pared by 3 bases and J by 2 bases, with 17 bases between. The CDR3 consists of 16 residues. The CDR3 bases are TGTGCCAGCAGCCAGTCCTTGACAGGTACTGCCTACGAGCAGTACTTC. Protein: CASSQSLTGTAYEQYF.

The chain joins TRBV5-4 to TRBJ2-7, with 8 bases fitting TRBD1. V was pared by 3 bases and J by 1 base, with 0 bases of the junction left unmatched. CDR3 length: 13 residues. CDR1 is SGHNT, CDR2 YYREEE, per germline (reference sequence). The CDR3 coding sequence is TGTGCCAGCAGCTGGACAGGGTCCTACGAGCAGTACTTC. Translating it yields CASSWTGSYEQYF.

V and J are TRBV6-1 and TRBJ2-7; 7 nucleotides line up with TRBD1. Germline V gene sequence: CDR1 MNHNS, CDR2 SASEGT. Losses at the gene ends were 4 bases for V and 2 bases for J; bases not matched to a gene: 2. This CDR3 contains 13 residues. The CDR3 spells CASSVGQTYEQYF. The CDR3 bases are TGTGCCAGCAGTGTGGGACAGACCTACGAGCAGTACTTC.

V is TRBV7-9 and J is TRBJ1-4; D is unresolved. The V gene's germline CDR1 is SEHNR and CDR2 FQNEAQ (reference sequence). V dropped 2 bases and J dropped 7 bases, with 8 bases sitting between them. The CDR3 is made up of 13 amino acids. Written as DNA, the CDR3 is TGTGCCAGCAGCTTAACTGAGGGTGAAAAACTGTTTTTT. It is translated as CASSLTEGEKLFF. Full variable domain (missing parts from reference TRBV7-9 and TRBJ1-4): DTGVSQNPRHKITKRGQNVTFRCDPISEHNRLYWYRQTLGQGPEFLTYFQNEAQLEKSRLLSDRFSAERPKGSFSTLEIQRTEQGDSAMYLCASSLTEGEKLFFGSGTQLSVL.

This clone was observed a single time. This chain links TRBV7-8 with TRBJ2-5, with 7 nucleotides matching TRBD1. CDR1 is SGHVS and CDR2 is FQNEAQ in the germline V gene. Trimming cost V 5 bases and J 4 bases; bases outside gene matches: 10. The CDR3 is 15 residues long. The CDR3 is CASSLQGDWPETQYF. The CDR3 nucleotides read TGTGCCAGCAGCCTTCAGGGGGATTGGCCAGAGACCCAGTACTTC.

The chain recombines TRBV9 with TRBJ2-3; 12 bases are a match to TRBD2. The CDR3 extends over 18 amino acids. Germline trimming cut 0 bases from V and 5 bases from J; bases unmatched to any gene: 10. Germline V gene lookup returns CDR1 SGDLS and CDR2 YYNGEE. The CDR3 is CASSVAVASGRAEDTQYF. CDR3 nucleotides: TGTGCCAGCAGCGTAGCTGTGGCTAGCGGGAGGGCCGAAGATACGCAGTATTTT.

The rearrangement uses TRBV19 and TRBJ2-7, with TRBD1 identical over 10 bases. With V trimmed by 4 bases and J by 1 base, 7 bases remained unmatched. Germline CDR1 is LNHDA and CDR2 is SQIVND (reference sequence). There are 16 residues in the CDR3. The CDR3 is CASSTTGTGASYEQYF. CDR3 DNA: TGTGCCAGTAGTACAACCGGGACAGGGGCATCCTACGAGCAGTACTTC.

This clone was found a few times. V and J are TRBV5-6 and TRBJ2-2; D is undetermined. The CDR3 is 12 residues long. CDR1 is SGHDT and CDR2 is YYEEEE in the germline V gene. The ends were cut back, 5 bases at V and 6 bases at J, with 8 bases in the middle. The CDR3 sequence: CASSLTAGELFF. CDR3 nucleotide sequence: TGTGCCAGCAGTCTGACGGCCGGGGAGCTGTTTTTT.

The rearrangement uses TRBV7-9 and TRBJ2-5, with D maybe TRBD2 (5 bases). Trimming shortened V by 2 bases and J by 1 base, and 8 bases separated the two germline ends. The CDR3 length is 14 residues. Germline assignment: CDR1 SEHNR and CDR2 FQNEAQ (reference sequence). The CDR3 DNA reads as TGTGCCAGCAGCTTACCGGGGTCCCAAGAGACCCAGTACTTC. It codes for CASSLPGSQETQYF. Supplemented by reference TRBV7-9 and TRBJ2-5, the full variable domain reads DTGVSQNPRHKITKRGQNVTFRCDPISEHNRLYWYRQTLGQGPEFLTYFQNEAQLEKSRLLSDRFSAERPKGSFSTLEIQRTEQGDSAMYLCASSLPGSQETQYFGPGTRLLVL.

V and J are TRBV9 and TRBJ2-7, with 8 positions matching TRBD1. In germline, CDR1 is SGDLS, CDR2 YYNGEE. V lost 5 bases and J lost 3; bases outside the gene matches: 7. CDR3 length equals 14 residues. This chain's CDR3 is CASRRTGRGYEQYF. As DNA, the CDR3 is TGTGCCAGCAGGAGGACAGGGAGAGGCTACGAGCAGTACTTC. The full variable domain, its missing parts supplied by reference TRBV9 and TRBJ2-7, is DSGVTQTPKHLITATGQRVTLRCSPRSGDLSVYWYQQSLDQGLQFLIQYYNGEERAKGNILERFSAQQFPDLHSELNLSSLELGDSALYFCASRRTGRGYEQYFGPGTRLTVT.

The V call is TRBV28, the J call TRBJ2-5; D is unresolved. Germline CDR1 MDHEN, CDR2 SYDVKM. V shed 6 bases and J shed 9 bases, with 14 bases lying between them. This CDR3 has 12 residues. This CDR3 is CASRSIEWAQYF. CDR3 nucleotides: TGTGCCAGCAGGTCAATAGAGTGGGCCCAGTACTTC. Drawing the rest from reference TRBV28 and TRBJ2-5, the complete variable domain is DVKVTQSSRYLVKRTGEKVFLECVQDMDHENMFWYRQDPGLGLRLIYFSYDVKMKEKGDIPEGYSVSREKKERFSLILESASTNQTSMYLCASRSIEWAQYFGPGTRLLVL.

The chain links TRBV5-7 to TRBJ2-1; 10 bases are a match to TRBD2. TRBV5-7 has ORF status, its function being uncertain. The CDR3 runs 15 residues. The V segment lost 4 bases and the J segment 3 bases; nucleotides outside the gene matches: 4. The CDR3: CASSGGLANYNEQFF. CDR3 DNA sequence: TGTGCCAGCAGCGGGGGACTAGCGAACTACAATGAGCAGTTCTTC.

This chain uses TRBV19 with TRBJ1-5, with 10 bases fitting TRBD1. The CDR3 totals 15 residues. Germline lookup yields CDR1 LNHDA and CDR2 SQIVND (reference sequence). J gave up 6 bases and V 5 bases, and 7 bases lay outside the gene matches. The CDR3 loop reads CASSPGQGERQPQHF. The CDR3 DNA is TGTGCCAGTAGTCCCGGACAGGGGGAGCGTCAGCCCCAGCATTTT.

This clone was recorded a few times. The rearrangement joins TRBV27 to TRBJ2-7; 7 bases are a match to TRBD1. The trim removed 2 bases at V and 1 base at J, leaving 2 bases unmatched. The CDR3 runs 14 residues. CDR1 is MNHEY, CDR2 SMNVEV, per germline (reference sequence). For the CDR3, the DNA is TGTGCCAGCAGTTTAGGGACAGATTCCTACGAGCAGTACTTC. It yields the protein CASSLGTDSYEQYF.

This sequence joins TRBV9 and TRBJ2-2; D is unclear. This CDR3 is built from 14 residues. The V end lost 2 bases, the J end lost 6 bases, and 11 bases lay between the germline ends. Per germline, CDR1 SGDLS and CDR2 YYNGEE. In DNA, the CDR3 is TGTGCCAGCAGCGTCGGGTCAGCGTCCGGGGAGCTGTTTTTT. This codes for CASSVGSASGELFF.

The chain links TRBV9 to TRBJ2-1; TRBD1 is a possible D gene (5 bases). Between the trimmed V and J ends, which lost 5 bases and 4 bases, there was a span of 16 bases. The germline V gene has CDR1 SGDLS and CDR2 YYNGEE. The CDR3 contains 15 residues. CDR3 DNA sequence: TGTGCCAGCAGGGGCGACAGAAACGAGTACAATGAGCAGTTCTTC. Translating it yields CASRGDRNEYNEQFF.

V gene TRBV28 combines with J gene TRBJ2-7; 9 bases align to TRBD1. Germline V gene data show CDR1 as MDHEN and CDR2 as SYDVKM. The CDR3 loop spans 13 amino acids. The V segment lost 6 bases and the J segment 7 bases; nucleotides outside the gene matches: 7. This CDR3 is CASSGQGRAEQYF. CDR3 nucleotide sequence: TGTGCCAGCAGCGGACAGGGGAGGGCTGAGCAGTACTTC. Combining the CDR3 with reference TRBV28 and TRBJ2-7 gives the whole variable domain DVKVTQSSRYLVKRTGEKVFLECVQDMDHENMFWYRQDPGLGLRLIYFSYDVKMKEKGDIPEGYSVSREKKERFSLILESASTNQTSMYLCASSGQGRAEQYFGPGTRLTVT.

The genes are TRBV9 and TRBJ2-3; D possibly corresponds to TRBD1 (5 bases). V was pared by 0 bases and J by 5 bases, with 13 bases between. CDR3 size: 15 residues. Germline V CDR1 and CDR2: SGDLS, YYNGEE. This CDR3 is CASSVDSGIGDTQYF. The CDR3 bases are TGTGCCAGCAGCGTAGATTCAGGGATAGGAGATACGCAGTATTTT. Full variable domain (rest looked up from reference TRBV9 and TRBJ2-3): DSGVTQTPKHLITATGQRVTLRCSPRSGDLSVYWYQQSLDQGLQFLIQYYNGEERAKGNILERFSAQQFPDLHSELNLSSLELGDSALYFCASSVDSGIGDTQYFGPGTRLTVL.

V gene TRBV10-1 combines with J gene TRBJ2-5; D is undetermined. Trimming left V 8 bases short and J 5 bases short, with 18 bases between. CDR1 and CDR2 from the germline V gene are WNHNN and SYGVQD (reference sequence). The CDR3 totals 14 residues. The CDR3 here is CASHSVHPGETQYF. In nucleotides, the CDR3 is TGCGCCAGCCACAGTGTGCACCCCGGGGAGACCCAGTACTTC.

The V call is TRBV11-2, the J call TRBJ2-7, with 12 bases identical to TRBD2. The CDR3 is 15 residues long. CDR1 is SGHAT, CDR2 FQNNGV, per germline. V lost 6 bases and J lost 7; bases outside the gene matches: 10. The CDR3 nucleotides are TGTGCCAGCAGTCCGACTAGCGGGAGAGGGGGGGAGCAGTACTTC. Residues: CASSPTSGRGGEQYF.

This clone has just a few counts. V is TRBV23-1 and J is TRBJ2-7; TRBD1 might be the D (6 bases). TRBV23-1 is an ORF, and what it does is uncertain. Trimming cost V 4 bases and J 2 bases, with 24 bases left between them. The CDR3 length is 18 residues. The CDR3 here is CASSPTTRTALGPYEQYF. In DNA, the CDR3 is TGCGCCAGCAGTCCTACGACCCGGACAGCCCTGGGCCCCTACGAGCAGTACTTC.